Following are 32 T cell receptor beta chains from one sample sequenced in a study of a mutant IDH1 vaccine in newly diagnosed glioma (dated by TCRdb to about 2021). The protocol used for the library was the immunoSEQ multiplex PCR assay. TCRdb obtained this table from immuneACCESS and retained in-frame rearrangements with V and J assigned. These tables miss some clones; where compared with another copy, unresolved V genes account for less than half of the shortfall, and the remainder is unexplained. The sample contains 120,000 or so clones, around 80% of them found a single time. The ten biggest clones cover approximately 5% of the sample. The sample's time point, from its label and the paper: week 11, during vaccination. Every vaccine dose consisted of 300 ug of a 20-mer mutant IDH1 peptide in Montanide, administered subcutaneously together with topical imiquimod. These TCRs' antigens remain unknown.

Sequencing used PBMCs, obtained from a glioma patient whose treatment included an IDH1 peptide vaccine. These receptors originate from a man aged 35-49 years with glioma.

This chain uses TRBV5-1 with TRBJ1-2; 8 nucleotides line up with TRBD1. CDR3 length equals 13 residues. Unmatched junction bases numbered 3, after V lost 4 bases and J lost 4 bases. CDR1 and CDR2 from the germline V gene are SGHRS and YFSETQ. CDR3 coding DNA: TGCGCCAGCAGCCCCACAGGGGGCTATGGCTACACCTTC. Translated, it gives CASSPTGGYGYTF.

This sequence joins TRBV6-5 and TRBJ2-7; 7 bases are shared with TRBD1. The CDR3 spans 13 residues. Germline trimming cut 6 bases from V and 1 base from J; bases unmatched to any gene: 3. Germline loops: CDR1 MNHEY, CDR2 SVGAGI. The CDR3 DNA reads as TGTGCCAGCAGCTCGGACAGGTCCTACGAGCAGTACTTC. Translation gives CASSSDRSYEQYF.

V and J are TRBV18 and TRBJ2-1, with 10 bases matching TRBD1. The CDR3 contains 15 residues. CDR1 and CDR2 from the germline V gene are KGHSH and LQKENI. V dropped 3 bases and J dropped 8; count of bases not matched to a gene: 7. CDR3 nucleotide sequence: TGTGCCAGCTCACCGGGACAGGGGTTGTTTGATGAGCAGTTCTTC. Its translation: CASSPGQGLFDEQFF.

The gene calls are TRBV6-6 and TRBJ2-5, with D perhaps TRBD1 (6 bases). The CDR3 is made up of 13 amino acids. The V gene lost 8 bases and the J gene lost 3 bases, with 13 bases spanning the gap. The germline gives CDR1 MNHNY, CDR2 SVGAGI (reference sequence). CDR3 DNA sequence: TGTGCCAGCTCGGGACACTTCGAAGAGACCCAGTACTTC. Translating it yields CASSGHFEETQYF.

The chain joins TRBV28 to TRBJ1-1; TRBD1 is a possible D gene (6 bases). CDR1 is MDHEN, CDR2 SYDVKM, per germline. The CDR3 is 15 residues long. Trimming stripped 4 bases from V and 1 base from J, with 13 bases between. The CDR3 reads CASSSTTGSNTEAFF. DNA for the CDR3: TGTGCCAGCAGTTCTACGACAGGATCGAACACTGAAGCTTTCTTT.

The chain joins TRBV11-3 to TRBJ2-5; D is undetermined. V was cut by 5 bases and J by 2 bases, with 12 bases left in between. The CDR3 is made up of 14 amino acids. Germline V gene sequence: CDR1 SGHNT, CDR2 YENEEA. CDR3 sequence: CASSTARQQETQYF. The CDR3 DNA follows: TGTGCCAGCAGCACCGCCAGGCAACAAGAGACCCAGTACTTC. The complete variable domain, with remaining parts taken from reference TRBV11-3 and TRBJ2-5, reads EAGVVQSPRYKIIEKKQPVAFWCNPISGHNTLYWYLQNLGQGPELLIRYENEEAVDDSQLPKDRFSAERLKGVDSTLKIQPAELGDSAVYLCASSTARQQETQYFGPGTRLLVL.

The chain has TRBV4-1 and TRBJ1-4, with 8 bases aligning to TRBD1. Looked up from germline, CDR1 is MGHRA and CDR2 is YSYEKL. This CDR3 is 17 amino acids long. V was pared by 2 bases and J by 4 bases, with 9 bases of the junction left unmatched. The DNA for the CDR3 is TGCGCCAGCAGCCAAACTCGGACAGGGACATATAATGAAAAACTGTTTTTT. Translation gives CASSQTRTGTYNEKLFF.

The V call is TRBV7-8, the J call TRBJ1-1; D gene uncertain. Germline CDR1 SGHVS, CDR2 FQNEAQ. The germline V and J ends were trimmed by 7 bases and 4 bases, with 10 bases remaining between them. The CDR3 spans 12 residues. CDR3 region: CASTTGLTEAFF. The CDR3 DNA is TGTGCCAGCACCACCGGCCTCACTGAAGCTTTCTTT.

The rearrangement uses TRBV19 and TRBJ2-5; TRBD1 might be the D (5 bases). V lost 7 bases and J 2 bases, leaving 17 bases between the germline ends. CDR1 LNHDA and CDR2 SQIVND come from the germline V gene (reference sequence). The CDR3 covers 15 residues. CDR3 coding DNA: TGTGCCAGTAATCAAGGGGCTTGGGCTCAAGAGACCCAGTACTTC. Protein product: CASNQGAWAQETQYF.

The rearrangement links TRBV30 to TRBJ2-5, with 9 bases matching TRBD2. This CDR3 has 15 amino acids. The trim removed 0 bases at V and 5 bases at J, leaving 7 bases unmatched. CDR1 and CDR2 (germline): GTSNPN, SVGIG (reference sequence). The CDR3 loop reads CAWSVGAGGRETQYF. The CDR3 coding sequence is TGTGCCTGGAGTGTAGGAGCGGGAGGTAGGGAGACCCAGTACTTC.

V is TRBV30 and J is TRBJ1-5; a weak D match, TRBD1 (5 bases). The CDR3 covers 16 residues. V lost 3 bases to trimming and J lost 1 base, with 16 bases between them. Germline CDR1 GTSNPN, CDR2 SVGIG (reference sequence). The CDR3 DNA reads as TGTGCCTGGAGCGGGGGTGCAATCGTGAGCAATCAGCCCCAGCATTTT. Encoded protein: CAWSGGAIVSNQPQHF. Full variable domain (remainder filled in from reference TRBV30 and TRBJ1-5): SQTIHQWPATLVQPVGSPLSLECTVEGTSNPNLYWYRQAAGRGLQLLFYSVGIGQISSEVPQNLSASRPQDRQFILSSKKLLLSDSGFYLCAWSGGAIVSNQPQHFGDGTRLSIL.

J is TRBJ1-4 and V is TRBV9; possibly TRBD1 for D (6 bases). The germline V and J ends were trimmed by 3 bases and 5 bases, with 17 bases remaining between them. Germline CDR1 SGDLS, CDR2 YYNGEE. The CDR3 is 16 residues long. Here the CDR3 reads CASSEGWGTSNEKLFF. CDR3 coding DNA: TGTGCCAGCAGCGAGGGGTGGGGGACATCGAATGAAAAACTGTTTTTT.

The chain couples TRBV7-2 to TRBJ1-5; 10 bases map to TRBD1. This CDR3 region has 17 residues. Looked up from germline, CDR1 is SGHTA and CDR2 is FQGNSA. Trimming cost V 1 base and J 5 bases; bases outside gene matches: 8. CDR3 in DNA: TGTGCCAGCAGCTTAGAAAGGACAGGGGGAAGTGATCAGCCCCAGCATTTT. Amino acids: CASSLERTGGSDQPQHF.

Only a few counts were recorded for this clone. The V call is TRBV6-5, the J call TRBJ2-3; D uncertain. The germline V gene has CDR1 MNHEY and CDR2 SVGAGI. The CDR3 is 13 residues long. The ends were cut back, 0 bases at V and 2 bases at J, with 3 bases in the middle. Here the CDR3 reads CASSYSSTDTQYF. For the CDR3, the DNA is TGTGCCAGCAGTTACTCGTCCACAGATACGCAGTATTTT.

This chain uses TRBV2 with TRBJ2-5; TRBD2 aligns across 10 bases. The J call is uncertain, as TRBJ2-7 better fits the DNA end. CDR1 SNHLY and CDR2 FYNNEI come from the germline V gene. CDR3 size: 16 residues. The CDR3 DNA reads TGTGCCAGCAGTGAAGCGCTCCCTAGCGGGAGTTACGAGCAGTACTTC. Its translation: CASSEALPSGSYEQYF.

CDR3 sequence: CASSYGPQGGEKLFF. The CDR3 region has the DNA TGTGCCAGCAGTTACGGGCCACAGGGTGGTGAAAAACTGTTTTTT. The V and J genes are TRBV6-5 and TRBJ1-4, with TRBD1 as a possible D gene (6 bases). V shed 2 bases and J shed 7 bases, with 14 bases lying between them. Germline assignment: CDR1 MNHEY and CDR2 SVGAGI. CDR3 size: 15 residues.

This chain connects TRBV5-1 to TRBJ1-2; perhaps TRBD1 as D (5 bases). The CDR3 contains 17 residues. V was trimmed by 1 base and J by 3 bases, leaving 19 bases between them. Germline assignment: CDR1 SGHRS and CDR2 YFSETQ. The CDR3 DNA reads as TGCGCCAGCAGCTTGACCCAAGGGACGAGGTGGGACTATGGCTACACCTTC. Its protein is CASSLTQGTRWDYGYTF.

The chain has TRBV9 and TRBJ2-5, with 14 bases that match TRBD2. V lost 2 bases to trimming and J lost 4 bases; unmatched junction nucleotides: 1. The CDR3 contains 15 residues. CDR1 and CDR2 from the germline V gene are SGDLS and YYNGEE. CDR3 sequence (DNA): TGTGCCAGCAGCGTGACTAGCGGGAGGGGAGAGACCCAGTACTTC. Translated: CASSVTSGRGETQYF.

The V and J genes are TRBV25-1 and TRBJ2-7; 7 bases are shared with TRBD1. The CDR3 runs to 13 residues. CDR1 MGHDK and CDR2 SYGVNS come from the germline V gene. V was pared by 7 bases and J by 3 bases, with 6 bases of the junction left unmatched. The chain's CDR3 is CASTRGQHYEQYF. CDR3 in DNA: TGTGCCAGCACCAGGGGACAGCACTACGAGCAGTACTTC.

The chain has TRBV10-3 and TRBJ1-2; 7 bases fit TRBD1. The germline gives CDR1 ENHRY, CDR2 SYGVKD. V lost 6 bases to trimming and J lost 8 bases; unmatched junction nucleotides: 12. The CDR3 loop spans 14 amino acids. The CDR3 DNA follows: TGTGCCATCAGGGCGCTACAGGGGATAGAAGGCTACACCTTC. Its translation: CAIRALQGIEGYTF.

This chain connects TRBV23-1 to TRBJ2-5; a possible D gene is TRBD2 (6 bases). TRBV23-1 is assigned to the ORF class and has an uncertain function. The CDR3 loop spans 11 amino acids. Trimming removed 3 bases at V and 10 bases at J, with 9 bases between. The CDR3 DNA follows: TGCGCCAGCAGTCAGCCGGGGGACCAGTACTTC. It translates to CASSQPGDQYF.

The gene calls are TRBV15 and TRBJ2-1; the D gene is possibly TRBD2 (5 bases). Germline-derived CDR1 and CDR2 are LNHNV and YYDKDF (reference sequence). There are 18 residues in the CDR3. The ends were cut back, 3 bases at V and 4 bases at J, with 22 bases in the middle. This chain's CDR3 is CATSRVYEGDASYNEQFF. The DNA of the CDR3 is TGTGCCACCAGCAGGGTTTATGAGGGAGATGCTTCTTACAATGAGCAGTTCTTC.

This clone was seen a handful of times. The gene calls are TRBV30 and TRBJ1-3; D is uncertain. The CDR3 extends over 20 amino acids. V was cut by 2 bases and J by 0 bases, with 26 bases left in between. The V gene's germline CDR1 is GTSNPN and CDR2 SVGIG (reference sequence). CDR3 protein: CAWSPRWSVRYPSSGNTIYF. The CDR3 coding sequence is TGTGCCTGGAGTCCTCGGTGGTCAGTTCGATACCCTAGCTCTGGAAACACCATATATTTT.

This chain uses TRBV5-6 with TRBJ2-1, with D unresolved. Trimming took 0 bases from V and 4 from J, leaving 11 bases between them. This CDR3 contains 15 residues. Per germline, CDR1 SGHDT and CDR2 YYEEEE. The CDR3 sequence: CASSLGKGWYNEQFF. DNA of the CDR3: TGTGCCAGCAGCTTGGGAAAAGGATGGTACAATGAGCAGTTCTTC.

The chain uses TRBV18 and TRBJ1-2, with a weak D call TRBD1 (6 bases). The CDR3 has 16 residues. Trimming cost V 3 bases and J 8 bases, with 22 bases left between them. CDR1 is KGHSH and CDR2 is LQKENI in the germline V gene. The CDR3, as DNA: TGTGCCAGCTCACCTTTCATGCCCCGGGGGGCAGACGGCTACACCTTC. Its translation is CASSPFMPRGADGYTF.

Here the CDR3 reads CASSLMTDRGTF. The CDR3 DNA sequence: TGTGCCAGCAGCTTAATGACGGACAGGGGCACCTTC. The rearrangement joins TRBV7-3 to TRBJ1-2; 9 bases map to TRBD1. The CDR3 is 12 amino acids. Germline trimming cut 1 base from V and 13 bases from J; bases unmatched to any gene: 4. Germline assignment: CDR1 SGHTA and CDR2 FQGTGA.

The J gene is TRBJ2-1, the V gene TRBV6-4, with TRBD2 matching 11 bases. The CDR3 length is 19 residues. V shed 3 bases, J shed 0 bases, and the junction held 10 bases outside the gene matches. From germline, CDR1 is MRHNA and CDR2 SNTAGT. CDR3 in amino acids: CASSEFSGTSGSSYNEQFF. The CDR3 bases are TGTGCCAGCAGTGAATTTTCCGGGACTAGCGGTAGCTCCTACAATGAGCAGTTCTTC.

The V gene is TRBV5-6, the J gene TRBJ2-7; D perhaps matches TRBD1 (6 bases). The CDR3 is 14 residues long. With 0 bases removed from V and 3 bases from J, the gap between germline ends came to 10 bases. The germline V gene encodes CDR1 SGHDT and CDR2 YYEEEE. The CDR3 sequence: CASSLGGPNYEQYF. CDR3 DNA sequence: TGTGCCAGCAGCTTGGGGGGGCCAAACTACGAGCAGTACTTC.

The chain combines TRBV28 with TRBJ1-1; a possible D gene is TRBD1 (5 bases). Trimming left V 4 bases short and J 5 bases short, with 8 bases between. The CDR3 is 12 residues long. Germline CDR1 reads MDHEN; CDR2 reads SYDVKM. The CDR3 DNA reads as TGTGCCAGCAGTTCGGGGCGGACTGAAGCTTTCTTT. This encodes CASSSGRTEAFF.

This clone has just a few counts. V is TRBV5-4 and J is TRBJ2-1; possible D gene TRBD2, 5 bases. The CDR3 is 15 residues long. The V gene lost 1 base and the J gene lost 2 bases, with 10 bases spanning the gap. Germline V CDR1 and CDR2: SGHNT, YYREEE (reference sequence). The CDR3 DNA follows: TGTGCCAGCAGCTTGTTCGGGGTCACCTACAATGAGCAGTTCTTC. Translated, it gives CASSLFGVTYNEQFF.

The chain joins TRBV7-2 to TRBJ2-7, with D unclear. The CDR3 is made up of 14 amino acids. Per the germline V gene, CDR1 is SGHTA and CDR2 is FQGNSA. V was shortened by 1 base and J by 4 bases, with 11 bases between the two germline ends. This CDR3 reads CASSLGSFPYEQYF. The CDR3 DNA sequence: TGTGCCAGCAGCTTAGGGTCTTTCCCGTACGAGCAGTACTTC.

V usage is TRBV27 and J usage is TRBJ1-2; no reliable D call. CDR1 and CDR2 from the germline V gene are MNHEY and SMNVEV (reference sequence). V was clipped by 4 bases and J by 8 bases, with 11 bases between them. The CDR3 covers 12 residues. This chain's CDR3 is CASSSTRMGYTF. In DNA form, the CDR3 reads TGTGCCAGCAGTTCAACCCGAATGGGCTACACCTTC.